The 29 T cell receptor beta chains reported below all come from one sample, sequenced in a study of blood T cells in healthy people across ages. The use of a sample-barcoded 5' primer and a J-beta primer mix characterized a second PCR of roughly 6 to 11 cycles. TCRdb re-called the 5' RACE reads with MiXCR, one entry per CDR3 protein. The data show hundreds of thousands of distinct CDR3 sequences, about 53% seen once. The sample taken for sequencing was blood. The receptors come from an elderly man in good health.

J is TRBJ2-7 and V is TRBV18; 7 bases line up with TRBD2. With 3 bases clipped from V and 4 bases from J, the junction kept 6 bases outside the gene matches. The germline gives CDR1 KGHSH, CDR2 LQKENI. The CDR3 contains 14 residues. The CDR3 region is CASSPAGESYEQYF. Written as DNA, the CDR3 is TGTGCCAGCTCACCGGCGGGAGAGTCTTACGAGCAGTACTTC.

The chain combines TRBV10-3 with TRBJ1-6, with D hard to call. Trimming stripped 11 bases from V and 8 bases from J, with 16 bases between. CDR3 length equals 13 residues. Per the germline V gene, CDR1 is ENHRY and CDR2 is SYGVKD. In DNA, the CDR3 is TGTGCCTCCACGGACCTTGGGGATTCACCCCTCCACTTT. This encodes CASTDLGDSPLHF.

A few counts support this clonotype. The chain combines TRBV29-1 with TRBJ2-5, with D possibly being TRBD2 (6 bases). CDR1 and CDR2 (germline): SQVTM, ANQGSEA. Trimming left V 8 bases short and J 4 bases short, with 20 bases between. CDR3 length: 14 residues. Written as DNA, the CDR3 is TGCAGCATCCCGAGGAGGGTCTTCGGAGAGACCCAGTACTTC. Translation gives CSIPRRVFGETQYF.

The chain has TRBV10-3 and TRBJ2-1, with D possibly TRBD2 on 6 matching bases. The CDR3 consists of 15 residues. Germline V gene data show CDR1 as ENHRY and CDR2 as SYGVKD. V lost 8 bases and J lost 8, with 22 bases in between. CDR3 residues: CAIGQALTRGDEQFF. The DNA for the CDR3 is TGTGCCATCGGGCAAGCGCTGACTAGGGGCGATGAGCAGTTCTTC.

The gene calls are TRBV28 and TRBJ1-2; D not certain. Trimming removed 3 bases from V and 7 bases from J, with 6 bases in between. Germline CDR1 MDHEN, CDR2 SYDVKM. CDR3 size: 11 residues. For the CDR3, the DNA is TGTGCCAGCAGTTTGGGGTGTGGCTACACCTTC. The encoded protein is CASSLGCGYTF.

This clonotype turned up a few times. The genes are TRBV4-2 and TRBJ1-2; D ambiguous. The germline V gene has CDR1 LGHNA and CDR2 YNFKEQ. The CDR3 contains 15 residues. Trimming cost V 1 base and J 2 bases, with 11 bases left between them. The CDR3 protein is CASSQADRGNYGYTF. The DNA for the CDR3 is TGTGCCAGCAGCCAAGCGGACCGCGGAAACTATGGCTACACCTTC.

The genes are TRBV27 and TRBJ2-4; TRBD1 agrees at 9 bases. The J call may be mistaken, given a closer DNA end match to TRBJ2-7. Germline V lookup: CDR1 MNHEY, CDR2 SMNVEV (reference sequence). The CDR3 is made up of 16 amino acids. CDR3 amino acids: CASSLSRQGVGNEQYF. The CDR3 DNA reads TGTGCCAGCAGTTTATCCAGACAGGGGGTGGGAAACGAGCAGTACTTC.

This sequence joins TRBV20-1 and TRBJ2-2; D may be TRBD2 (5 bases). The CDR3 is 14 residues long. Trimming left V 3 bases short and J 3 bases short, with 11 bases between. CDR1 and CDR2 from the germline V gene are DFQATT and SNEGSKA (reference sequence). CDR3 DNA: TGCAGTGCTAGCTCTCGGGAAGACACCGGGGAGCTGTTTTTT. Amino acids: CSASSREDTGELFF.

This chain connects TRBV2 to TRBJ2-3; D not certain. CDR3 size: 13 residues. Germline CDR1 SNHLY, CDR2 FYNNEI. Trimming left V 5 bases short and J 4 bases short, with 10 bases between. CDR3 protein: CASSKILADTQYF. The CDR3 nucleotides are TGTGCCAGCAGTAAGATTCTAGCAGATACGCAGTATTTT.

This clonotype was seen only once. Its ends do not fully match the called genes, so a read error is possible. This chain uses TRBV27 with TRBJ2-1; D is perhaps TRBD2 (6 bases). Per the germline V gene, CDR1 is MNHEY and CDR2 is SMNVEV (reference sequence). The CDR3 covers 16 residues. The chain's CDR3 is CASTPLSGGDAYEQCF. The CDR3 bases are TGTGCCAGCACTCCCCTCAGCGGAGGGGATGCCTACGAGCAGTGCTTC.

The rearrangement joins TRBV6-6 to TRBJ1-5; TRBD1 agrees at 10 bases. Germline V gene sequence: CDR1 MNHNY, CDR2 SVGAGI (reference sequence). The V segment lost 6 bases and the J segment 2 bases; nucleotides outside the gene matches: 10. This CDR3 is built from 17 residues. The CDR3 DNA reads as TGTGCCAGCAGGGCGACAGGGGGCCGAGGGGGCAATCAGCCCCAGCATTTT. Its protein product is CASRATGGRGGNQPQHF.

The gene calls are TRBV7-9 and TRBJ2-4, with TRBD1 identical over 9 bases. Germline loops: CDR1 SEHNR, CDR2 FQNEAQ (reference sequence). There are 15 residues in the CDR3. The V and J ends lost 3 bases and 13 bases, in that order; junction bases with no gene match: 13. Here the CDR3 reads CASSFLGDRASEQYF. In DNA, the CDR3 is TGTGCCAGCAGCTTCCTGGGGGACAGGGCCTCAGAGCAGTACTTC.

The V and J genes are TRBV10-3 and TRBJ1-2; weak D call: TRBD1 (5 bases). Germline V gene sequence: CDR1 ENHRY, CDR2 SYGVKD. Trimming left V 6 bases short and J 3 bases short, with 14 bases between. The CDR3 covers 14 residues. The CDR3: CAISREGGDYGYTF. The CDR3 DNA reads as TGTGCCATCAGCCGCGAGGGAGGGGACTATGGCTACACCTTC.

This clonotype was found a few times. The J gene is TRBJ2-7, the V gene TRBV7-8; D not certain. The CDR3 sequence is 16 residues long. Deletions cut 3 bases from V and 2 bases from J, with 17 bases between. The germline V gene encodes CDR1 SGHVS and CDR2 FQNEAQ. CDR3 bases: TGTGCCAGCAGCTTGAACCCGGAGTATCTTGCCTACGAGCAGTACTTC. Encoded protein: CASSLNPEYLAYEQYF.

The table lists this clonotype with many counts. This chain uses TRBV20-1 with TRBJ2-7; TRBD1 matches at 9 bases. V was pared by 6 bases and J by 0 bases, with 6 bases of the junction left unmatched. The germline CDR1 and CDR2 sequences are DFQATT and SNEGSKA (reference sequence). The CDR3 spans 14 residues. Written as DNA, the CDR3 is TGCAGTGCCGATGGGACAGGGACCTCCTACGAGCAGTACTTC. This gives the protein CSADGTGTSYEQYF.

V usage is TRBV7-2 and J usage is TRBJ2-7; 9 nucleotides align to TRBD1. V trimming: 5 bases; J trimming: 2 bases; junction bases outside the gene matches: 4. There are 14 residues in the CDR3. Germline loops: CDR1 SGHTA, CDR2 FQGNSA. CDR3 sequence (DNA): TGTGCCAGCAGCCGGGACAGGGCGACCTACGAGCAGTACTTC. It specifies CASSRDRATYEQYF.

The chain links TRBV12-3 or TRBV12-4 to TRBJ2-3, with 7 bases lining up with TRBD2. V lost 6 bases, J lost 3 bases, and 6 bases stayed unmatched. The CDR3 length is 14 residues. CDR3 sequence: CASSTPGGTDTQYF. For the CDR3, the DNA is TGTGCCAGCAGCACCCCCGGGGGGACAGATACGCAGTATTTT.

The gene calls are TRBV2 and TRBJ2-1, with D possibly TRBD1 on 5 matching bases. The CDR3 is 14 residues long. Between the trimmed V and J ends, which lost 7 bases and 13 bases, there was a span of 23 bases. Germline V gives CDR1 SNHLY, CDR2 FYNNEI. The CDR3 spells CASNLPGPQETQFF. The CDR3 nucleotides read TGTGCCAGCAATCTCCCAGGGCCACAAGAGACCCAGTTCTTC. The full variable domain, completed using reference TRBV2 and TRBJ2-1, is EPEVTQTPSHQVTQMGQEVILRCVPISNHLYFYWYRQILGQKVEFLVSFYNNEISEKSEIFDDQFSVERPDGSNFTLKIRSTKLEDSAMYFCASNLPGPQETQFFGPGTRLTVL.

On this clonotype: This may come from a read error, since a much larger clone is one base off. The chain recombines TRBV29-1 with TRBJ2-5; D is perhaps TRBD2 (7 bases). The CDR3 extends over 15 amino acids. Per the germline V gene, CDR1 is SQVTM and CDR2 is ANQGSEA. V lost 3 bases to trimming and J lost 11 bases, with 25 bases between them. The CDR3 loop reads CSVEGLWGGRDEQYF. CDR3 in DNA: TGCAGCGTTGAGGGGCTGTGGGGGGGGCGTGATGAGCAGTACTTC.

The rearrangement links TRBV20-1 to TRBJ2-1; no firm D call. CDR3 size: 14 residues. The V end was cut by 1 base, the J end by 2 bases, with 9 bases between. Per germline, CDR1 DFQATT and CDR2 SNEGSKA (reference sequence). The CDR3 DNA reads TGCAGTGCTAGAGTCCAGTCTCCCTACAATGAGCAGTTCTTC. As protein: CSARVQSPYNEQFF.

This chain joins TRBV6-6 and TRBJ1-4; D may be TRBD1 (6 bases). Between the trimmed V and J ends, which lost 2 bases and 8 bases, there was a span of 15 bases. The CDR3 is made up of 15 amino acids. Germline assignment: CDR1 MNHNY and CDR2 SVGAGI (reference sequence). CDR3 in DNA: TGTGCCAGCAGTTACGGGCAACAGGGCGGAGAAAAACTGTTTTTT. It is translated as CASSYGQQGGEKLFF.

The rearrangement joins TRBV28 to TRBJ1-2; TRBD1 matches at 7 bases. The V segment lost 3 bases and the J segment 0 bases; nucleotides outside the gene matches: 4. The CDR3 spans 15 residues. Looked up from germline, CDR1 is MDHEN and CDR2 is SYDVKM. In nucleotides, the CDR3 is TGTGCCAGCAGTTTCCCGCAGGGGGCTAACTATGGCTACACCTTC. It specifies CASSFPQGANYGYTF.

This clonotype was counted only a few times. The chain carries TRBV20-1 and TRBJ2-7, with D possibly TRBD2 on 5 matching bases. This CDR3 contains 14 residues. Germline CDR1 reads DFQATT; CDR2 reads SNEGSKA (reference sequence). Trimming cost V 5 bases and J 2 bases, with 16 bases left between them. The CDR3 DNA reads as TGCAGTGCTCTGAGAGGACTGGGCCCCTACGAGCAGTACTTC. This sequence encodes CSALRGLGPYEQYF.

This chain joins TRBV2 and TRBJ2-4; D is unclear. The CDR3 loop spans 11 amino acids. Deletions cut 7 bases from V and 7 bases from J, with 8 bases between. Germline lookup yields CDR1 SNHLY and CDR2 FYNNEI. The CDR3: CASMSGNIQYF. DNA of the CDR3: TGTGCCAGCATGTCTGGGAACATTCAGTACTTC.

In the case of this clonotype: Germline and junction disagree at one end, which may indicate a read error. The chain recombines TRBV10-2 with TRBJ2-5; no firm D call. The CDR3 totals 14 residues. CDR1 is WSHSY, CDR2 SAAADI, per germline. The CDR3 here is CASSGDLAGPTQYF. CDR3 nucleotide sequence: TGCGCCAGTAGTGGGGATTTGGCAGGACCTACCCAGTACTTC.

The V gene is TRBV15, the J gene TRBJ2-5; D call uncertain. This CDR3 region has 15 residues. With 0 bases removed from V and 5 bases from J, the gap between germline ends came to 13 bases. Germline CDR1 reads LNHNV; CDR2 reads YYDKDF (reference sequence). The CDR3 coding sequence is TGTGCCACCAGCAGAGATCCGGGTACTGGGGAGACCCAGTACTTC. Protein product: CATSRDPGTGETQYF. Variable domain in full (rest from reference TRBV15 and TRBJ2-5): DAMVIQNPRYQVTQFGKPVTLSCSQTLNHNVMYWYQQKSSQAPKLLFHYYDKDFNNEADTPDNFQSRRPNTSFCFLDIRSPGLGDTAMYLCATSRDPGTGETQYFGPGTRLLVL.

This sequence joins TRBV3-1 and TRBJ2-7; a weak D match, TRBD1 (5 bases). V lost 6 bases and J lost 0, with 18 bases in between. The CDR3 totals 16 residues. The germline V gene encodes CDR1 LGHDT and CDR2 YNNKEL (reference sequence). CDR3 amino acids: CASRPAKTESSYEQYF. The CDR3, as DNA: TGTGCCAGCAGGCCTGCCAAGACAGAGAGCTCCTACGAGCAGTACTTC.

The chain recombines TRBV5-4 with TRBJ2-3, with a possible D match to TRBD1 (8 bases). Trimming took off 3 bases at V and 7 bases at J, with 24 bases between the two ends. This CDR3 has 17 amino acids. Germline lookup yields CDR1 SGHNT and CDR2 YYREEE (reference sequence). The CDR3 nucleotides are TGTGCCAGCAGCTGGGGGGGTAGGACAGGGACCCAGTATACGCAGTATTTT. Its protein is CASSWGGRTGTQYTQYF.

Points on this clonotype: Germline is not matched at one junction end, which may reflect a read error. The rearrangement uses TRBV12-5 and TRBJ2-6, with D possibly TRBD1 on 5 matching bases. Per the germline V gene, CDR1 is LGHNT and CDR2 is FRNRAP. CDR3 length: 16 amino acids. Written as DNA, the CDR3 is TGTGCTAGTGGTTTGGTTGTAGGGCCTGGGGCCAGCGTCCTGACTTTC. This translates into CASGLVVGPGASVLTF.